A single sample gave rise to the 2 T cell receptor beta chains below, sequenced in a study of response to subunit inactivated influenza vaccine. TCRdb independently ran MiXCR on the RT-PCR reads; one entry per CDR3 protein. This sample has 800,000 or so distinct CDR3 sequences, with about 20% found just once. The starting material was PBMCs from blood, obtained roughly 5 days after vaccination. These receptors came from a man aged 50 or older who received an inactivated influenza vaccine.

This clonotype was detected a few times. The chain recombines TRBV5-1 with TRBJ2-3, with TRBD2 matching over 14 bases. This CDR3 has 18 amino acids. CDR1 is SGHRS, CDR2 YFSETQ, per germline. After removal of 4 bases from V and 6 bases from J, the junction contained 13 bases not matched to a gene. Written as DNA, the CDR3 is TGCGCCAGCAGCCCTCGGGGGACTAGCGGGAGTTCTTTGGATACGCAGTATTTT. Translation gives CASSPRGTSGSSLDTQYF.

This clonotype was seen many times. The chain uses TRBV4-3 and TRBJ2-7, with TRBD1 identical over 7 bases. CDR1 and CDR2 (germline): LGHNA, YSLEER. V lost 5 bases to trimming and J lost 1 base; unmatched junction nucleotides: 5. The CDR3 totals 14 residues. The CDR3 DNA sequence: TGCGCCAGCAGCACCCGACAGGGATCCTACGAGCAGTACTTC. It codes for CASSTRQGSYEQYF.